A selection of T cell receptor beta chains follows, all from one sample in a study of cytomegalovirus exposure and HLA in healthy donors. Here immunoSEQ multiplex PCR was the method, and the copy in TCRdb shows in-frame clones only, minus some. Found here are around 76,000 clones, 70% of them singletons; the top ten hold more than 9.5%. Sequencing was done on a sample of PBMCs. These receptors all come from a woman aged 50 to 60 in good health and CMV-seropositive. Both conserved end residues are part of each CDR3. A D gene is named only where the DNA matches it firmly. Size is stated for part of the rows, as once, few or many counts, or as a class when the clone is expanded.

TRBJ2-1,.,TRBV28,TRBD1,CASSLPGTGTYNEQFF,TGTGCCAGCAGTTTACCCGGGACAGGGACGTACAATGAGCAGTTCTTC
TRBJ1-6,.,TRBV19,TRBD1,CASSIGDRGRSSPLHF,TGTGCCAGTAGTATTGGAGACAGGGGAAGGAGCTCACCCCTCCACTTT
TRBJ1-1,once,TRBV4-3,.,CASSQDAGEPGPAEAFF,TGCGCCAGCAGCCAAGACGCTGGGGAGCCCGGGCCCGCTGAAGCTTTCTTT
TRBJ2-7,few,TRBV7-9,.,CASSSSKTGRPYEQYF,TGTGCCAGCAGCTCATCCAAGACAGGGAGGCCCTACGAGCAGTACTTC
TRBJ2-3,.,TRBV27,TRBD2,CASSPGLAARTDTQYF,TGTGCCAGCAGTCCGGGACTAGCAGCTCGCACAGATACGCAGTATTTT
TRBJ2-1,few,TRBV2,TRBD2,CASGLAASYNEQFF,TGTGCCAGCGGACTAGCGGCCTCCTACAATGAGCAGTTCTTC
TRBJ2-7,.,TRBV7-2,TRBD2,CASSLGLAGDYEQYF,TGTGCCAGCAGCTTAGGACTAGCGGGTGACTACGAGCAGTACTTC
TRBJ2-1,.,TRBV6-1,.,CASSEGKDRRPYNEQFF,TGTGCCAGCAGTGAAGGGAAGGATCGGAGACCCTACAATGAGCAGTTCTTC
TRBJ1-1,.,TRBV19,TRBD1,CASRNIGTGDTEAFF,TGTGCCAGTAGAAATATCGGGACAGGGGACACTGAAGCTTTCTTT
TRBJ2-7,.,TRBV5-1,TRBD1,CASSSRSGQGSYEQYF,TGCGCCAGCAGCTCCCGGTCGGGACAGGGATCATACGAGCAGTACTTC
TRBJ1-2,.,TRBV5-1,TRBD1,CASSLATGDYGYTF,TGCGCCAGCAGCTTGGCGACAGGGGACTATGGCTACACCTTC
TRBJ1-1,.,TRBV6-4,TRBD1,CASSRDRGAEAFF,TGTGCCAGCAGCCGGGACAGGGGCGCTGAAGCTTTCTTT
TRBJ2-7,.,TRBV29-1,TRBD2,CSVEQSGSSYEQYF,TGCAGCGTTGAACAGAGCGGGAGCTCCTACGAGCAGTACTTC
TRBJ1-2,.,TRBV7-8,.,CASSHSQEDSSGYTF,TGTGCCAGCAGCCATTCACAAGAGGACAGCTCTGGCTACACCTTC
TRBJ1-2,.,TRBV28,.,CASSLVRRSYGYTF,TGTGCCAGCAGTTTAGTCAGGAGGTCGTACGGCTACACCTTC
TRBJ1-1,.,TRBV5-5,.,CASSLALMNTEAFF,TGTGCCAGCAGCTTGGCCCTTATGAACACTGAAGCTTTCTTT
TRBJ2-2,.,TRBV5-1,TRBD2,CASSVLTSGGFTGELFF,TGCGCCAGCAGCGTACTCACTAGCGGGGGATTCACCGGGGAGCTGTTTTTT
TRBJ1-2,many,TRBV25-1,.,CASSEVGGYGYTF,TGTGCCAGCAGTGAAGTCGGGGGCTATGGCTACACCTTC
TRBJ1-3,.,TRBV28,.,CASNPGGAGNTIYF,TGTGCCAGCAACCCCGGGGGGGCCGGAAACACCATATATTTT
TRBJ2-7,.,TRBV6-5,TRBD1,CASSYGTGAIAEQYF,TGTGCCAGCAGTTACGGTACAGGGGCTATCGCCGAGCAGTACTTC